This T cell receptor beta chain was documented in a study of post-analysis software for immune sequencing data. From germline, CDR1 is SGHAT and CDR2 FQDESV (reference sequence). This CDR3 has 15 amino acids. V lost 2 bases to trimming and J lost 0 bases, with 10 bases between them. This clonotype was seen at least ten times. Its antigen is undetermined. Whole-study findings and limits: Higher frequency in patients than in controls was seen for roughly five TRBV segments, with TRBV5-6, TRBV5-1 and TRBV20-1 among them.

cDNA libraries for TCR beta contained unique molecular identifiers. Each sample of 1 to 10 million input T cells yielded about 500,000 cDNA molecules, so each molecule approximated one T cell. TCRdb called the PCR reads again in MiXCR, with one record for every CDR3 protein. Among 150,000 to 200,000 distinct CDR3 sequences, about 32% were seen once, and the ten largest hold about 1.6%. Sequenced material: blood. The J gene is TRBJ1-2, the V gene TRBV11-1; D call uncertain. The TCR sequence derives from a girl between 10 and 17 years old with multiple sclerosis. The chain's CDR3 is CASSLSRGANYGYTF. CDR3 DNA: TGTGCCAGCAGCTTATCCCGGGGAGCTAACTATGGCTACACCTTC.